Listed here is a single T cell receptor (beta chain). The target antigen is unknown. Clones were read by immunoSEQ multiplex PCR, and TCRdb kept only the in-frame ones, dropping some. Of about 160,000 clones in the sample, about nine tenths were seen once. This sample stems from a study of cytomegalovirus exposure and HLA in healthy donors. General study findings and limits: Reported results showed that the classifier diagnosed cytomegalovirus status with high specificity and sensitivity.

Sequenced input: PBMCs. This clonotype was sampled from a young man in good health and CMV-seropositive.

The CDR3 is CASMIREEQYF. CDR3 coding DNA: TGTGCCAGCATGATCCGAGAGGAGCAGTACTTC. The chain recombines TRBV6-5 with TRBJ2-7; D unresolved. This CDR3 comprises 11 residues. V dropped 7 bases and J dropped 7 bases, with 11 bases sitting between them. The germline V gene encodes CDR1 MNHEY and CDR2 SVGAGI.